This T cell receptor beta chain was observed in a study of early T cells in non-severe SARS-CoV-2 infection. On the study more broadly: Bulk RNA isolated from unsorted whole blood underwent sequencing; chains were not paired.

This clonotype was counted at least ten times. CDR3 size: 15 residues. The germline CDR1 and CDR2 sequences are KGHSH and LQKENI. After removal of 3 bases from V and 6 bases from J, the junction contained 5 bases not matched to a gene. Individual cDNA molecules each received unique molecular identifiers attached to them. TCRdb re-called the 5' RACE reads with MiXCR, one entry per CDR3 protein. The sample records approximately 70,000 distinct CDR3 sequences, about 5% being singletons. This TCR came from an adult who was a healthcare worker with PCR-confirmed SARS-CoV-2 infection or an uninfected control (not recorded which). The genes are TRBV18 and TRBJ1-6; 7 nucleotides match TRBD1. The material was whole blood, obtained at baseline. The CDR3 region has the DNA TGTGCCAGCTCACCCCGGAGACAGGGTAATTCACCCCTCCACTTT. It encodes CASSPRRQGNSPLHF.